A selection of T cell receptor beta chains follows, all from one sample in a study of vaccination and CD4 T cells after COVID-19. The antigens of these receptors remain unknown. TCRdb reprocessed the PCR reads with MiXCR, giving one entry per CDR3 protein. Of about 3,600 distinct CDR3 sequences in the sample, around 40% were seen once. The sequencing sample was made of CD4+ T cells from blood, cultured in vitro. The receptors were gathered from a human donor who had recovered from COVID-19. CDR3s include the opening cysteine and the closing phenylalanine or tryptophan. D genes are given only for firm matches. A row's size may be missing; if present it is once, few, many or a size class.

DNA: TGCAGTGCTCGGAGAGAAGGGGGGCCGGCTAATGAAAAACTGTTTTTT; CDR3: CSARREGGPANEKLFF; V: TRBV20-1; J: TRBJ1-4; D: NA; size: few
DNA: TGCAGAGTCGACCGGGACAGGGAAAACACTGAAGCTTTCTTT; CDR3: CRVDRDRENTEAFF; V: TRBV20-1; J: TRBJ1-1; D: TRBD1; size: few
DNA: TGTGCCAGCAGCCCGACTAGCGGGGGCTTTCCAGATACGCAGTATTTT; CDR3: CASSPTSGGFPDTQYF; V: TRBV7-3; J: TRBJ2-3; D: TRBD2; size: few
DNA: TGTGCCAGCAGTTACGGACAGTATGGTGGCTACACCTTC; CDR3: CASSYGQYGGYTF; V: TRBV27; J: TRBJ1-2; D: NA; size: NA
DNA: TGCAGTGCTCACCGGAGCGGGGGGGCCGGGGGGAATGAGCAGTTCTTC; CDR3: CSAHRSGGAGGNEQFF; V: TRBV20-1; J: TRBJ2-1; D: TRBD2; size: NA
DNA: TGTGCCAGCAGCTTGGTGGCAGGCCCCTCGGTGGGTGTAGGCTACACCTTC; CDR3: CASSLVAGPSVGVGYTF; V: TRBV5-4; J: TRBJ1-2; D: NA; size: NA
DNA: TGTGCCAGCAGCCTTAGGCTAGCGGAAGATACGCAGTATTTT; CDR3: CASSLRLAEDTQYF; V: TRBV27; J: TRBJ2-3; D: TRBD2; size: NA
DNA: TGCAGTGCTAGAGATGGCGTGGAGACCCAGTACTTC; CDR3: CSARDGVETQYF; V: TRBV20-1; J: TRBJ2-5; D: NA; size: NA
DNA: TGCAGTGCTAGAGATCTACAGGGTAGCTATGGCTACACCTTC; CDR3: CSARDLQGSYGYTF; V: TRBV20-1; J: TRBJ1-2; D: NA; size: NA
DNA: TGTGCCAGCAGCCCCATAGCGGGGGGGTTCGGGGAGCTGTTTTTT; CDR3: CASSPIAGGFGELFF; V: TRBV7-3; J: TRBJ2-2; D: TRBD2; size: few
DNA: TGTGCCAGCAGTTCCTCATTTGGACTAGCGGCCCGTGAGACCCAGTACTTC; CDR3: CASSSSFGLAARETQYF; V: TRBV12-3/TRBV12-4; J: TRBJ2-5; D: TRBD2; size: few
DNA: TGTGCCAGCAGTCGGTCCGGGACAGGGGGGCACGAGCAGTACTTC; CDR3: CASSRSGTGGHEQYF; V: TRBV27; J: TRBJ2-7; D: TRBD1; size: NA
DNA: TGTGCCAGCAGCTTCGGACAGGTCTCTGGAAACACCATATATTTT; CDR3: CASSFGQVSGNTIYF; V: TRBV7-9; J: TRBJ1-3; D: TRBD1; size: few
DNA: TGTGCCAGCACCTGGACTAGCGGGAGTCCAGATACGCAGTATTTT; CDR3: CASTWTSGSPDTQYF; V: TRBV11-2; J: TRBJ2-3; D: TRBD2; size: NA
DNA: TGTGCCAGCAGCCGACAGGGGTGGACCTACGAGCAGTACTTC; CDR3: CASSRQGWTYEQYF; V: TRBV27; J: TRBJ2-7; D: TRBD1; size: NA
DNA: TGTGCCAGCAGCCAAGAAAGTCGCGGGGGCTACGAGCAGTACTTC; CDR3: CASSQESRGGYEQYF; V: TRBV4-2; J: TRBJ2-7; D: TRBD2; size: large
DNA: TGTGCCAGCGGGAATATAGGAGATACGCAGTATTTT; CDR3: CASGNIGDTQYF; V: TRBV2; J: TRBJ2-3; D: NA; size: medium-sized
DNA: TGCGCCAGCAGTCGGACTAGCGGGAGGGCCGAGACCCAGTACTTC; CDR3: CASSRTSGRAETQYF; V: TRBV10-1; J: TRBJ2-5; D: TRBD2; size: NA
DNA: TGTGCCAGCACCAGGGCTAGCGGAACCTCCTACGAGCAGTACTTC; CDR3: CASTRASGTSYEQYF; V: TRBV18; J: TRBJ2-7; D: TRBD2; size: NA
DNA: TGCAGTGCCCCCTACGGGGGGTCGACGAACACTGAAGCTTTCTTT; CDR3: CSAPYGGSTNTEAFF; V: TRBV20-1; J: TRBJ1-1; D: NA; size: few
DNA: TGCAGCGTTGAGGGGGTAACAGATACGCAGTATTTT; CDR3: CSVEGVTDTQYF; V: TRBV29-1; J: TRBJ2-3; D: NA; size: NA
DNA: TGTGCCAGCAGCTTAATGGCGGTATACGGCTCCTACAATGAGCAGTTCTTC; CDR3: CASSLMAVYGSYNEQFF; V: TRBV7-3; J: TRBJ2-1; D: NA; size: NA
DNA: TGTGCCATCAGTCGTTTCCTCCGCCGGGACAGGGGGCAGGGAGGCTATGGCTACACCTTC; CDR3: CAISRFLRRDRGQGGYGYTF; V: TRBV10-3; J: TRBJ1-2; D: TRBD1; size: once
DNA: TGTGCCAGCTCCCAGGGACCCCTGGCTGGAAACACCATATATTTT; CDR3: CASSQGPLAGNTIYF; V: TRBV7-9; J: TRBJ1-3; D: NA; size: NA
DNA: TGTGCCACTTCTGGGCGACAGGCCGACCTTTCTTACGAGCAGTACTTC; CDR3: CATSGRQADLSYEQYF; V: TRBV10-3; J: TRBJ2-7; D: NA; size: NA
DNA: TGTGCCACCAGCAGAGATCAGACAGGGAGAGATTCACCCCTCCACTTT; CDR3: CATSRDQTGRDSPLHF; V: TRBV15; J: TRBJ1-6; D: TRBD1; size: once
DNA: TGTGCCACCAGCAGAGATCTGGCGGATACGCAGTATTTT; CDR3: CATSRDLADTQYF; V: TRBV15; J: TRBJ2-3; D: NA; size: once
DNA: TGTGCCATCGCCAAGTCCGGGGACTCTGGAAACACCATATATTTT; CDR3: CAIAKSGDSGNTIYF; V: TRBV10-3; J: TRBJ1-3; D: NA; size: once
DNA: TGCGCCAGCAGCCGGGTGTACGGCCAGACCACGACCGGGGAGCTGTTTTTT; CDR3: CASSRVYGQTTTGELFF; V: TRBV7-6; J: TRBJ2-2; D: NA; size: NA
DNA: TGCAGTGCCATTCTAGCGGGGGGGATCTCCTACAATGAGCAGTTCTTC; CDR3: CSAILAGGISYNEQFF; V: TRBV20-1; J: TRBJ2-1; D: TRBD2; size: NA
DNA: TGTGCCAGCAGCCTACGGGTGATGAACACTGAAGCTTTCTTT; CDR3: CASSLRVMNTEAFF; V: TRBV5-6; J: TRBJ1-1; D: NA; size: NA
DNA: TGTGCCAGCAGTTCCCGACAGGGGCATGGCTACACCTTC; CDR3: CASSSRQGHGYTF; V: TRBV6-2/TRBV6-3; J: TRBJ1-2; D: TRBD1; size: large
DNA: TGTGCCAGCAGTGGAGACAGGGGCCGCCTTGAAGCTTTCTTT; CDR3: CASSGDRGRLEAFF; V: TRBV2; J: TRBJ1-1; D: TRBD1; size: few
DNA: TGTGCCAGCAGTTTAAAGCAATGGGCAGGGGACTACAATGAGCAGTTCTTC; CDR3: CASSLKQWAGDYNEQFF; V: TRBV12-3/TRBV12-4; J: TRBJ2-1; D: NA; size: NA
DNA: TGTGCCAGCAGCGCAAGACTAGCGGGAGATGAAGAGACCCAGTACTTC; CDR3: CASSARLAGDEETQYF; V: TRBV7-6; J: TRBJ2-5; D: TRBD2; size: once
DNA: TGTGCCAGCAGTAGGGGACAGGGGTACTATGGCTACACCTTC; CDR3: CASSRGQGYYGYTF; V: TRBV7-9; J: TRBJ1-2; D: TRBD1; size: few
DNA: TGCAGTGCTAGAGATGCGGGGGGCAATCAAGAGACCCAGTACTTC; CDR3: CSARDAGGNQETQYF; V: TRBV20-1; J: TRBJ2-5; D: TRBD2; size: NA
DNA: TGCGCCAGCAGCCACGACTACCCTTACAATGAGCAGTTCTTC; CDR3: CASSHDYPYNEQFF; V: TRBV4-3; J: TRBJ2-1; D: NA; size: NA
DNA: TGTGCTAGTGGTTTGTCTGACCGGGACCCTGGAAGGGGGCGCGATGGCTACACCTTC; CDR3: CASGLSDRDPGRGRDGYTF; V: TRBV12-5; J: TRBJ1-2; D: TRBD1; size: NA
DNA: TGTGCCAGCAGCTTTAGTCGCTCTGGAAACACCATATATTTT; CDR3: CASSFSRSGNTIYF; V: TRBV7-2; J: TRBJ1-3; D: NA; size: NA
DNA: TGTGCCAGCTCGCTTCGTACGCAAACTAACTATGGCTACACCTTC; CDR3: CASSLRTQTNYGYTF; V: TRBV18; J: TRBJ1-2; D: NA; size: few